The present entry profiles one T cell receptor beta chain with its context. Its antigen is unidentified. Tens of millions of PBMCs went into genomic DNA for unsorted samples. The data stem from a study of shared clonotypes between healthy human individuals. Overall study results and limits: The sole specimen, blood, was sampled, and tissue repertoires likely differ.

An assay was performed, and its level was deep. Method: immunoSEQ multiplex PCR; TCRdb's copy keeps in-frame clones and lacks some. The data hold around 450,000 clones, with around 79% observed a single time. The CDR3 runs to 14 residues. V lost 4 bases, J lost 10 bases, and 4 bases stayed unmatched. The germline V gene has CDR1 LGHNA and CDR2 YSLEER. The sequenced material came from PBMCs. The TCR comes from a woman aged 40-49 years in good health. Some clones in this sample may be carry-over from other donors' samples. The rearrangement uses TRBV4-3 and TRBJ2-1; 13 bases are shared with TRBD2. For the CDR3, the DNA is TGCGCCAGCAGCCTCCTACTAGCGGGAGGGGAGCAGTTCTTC. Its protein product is CASSLLLAGGEQFF.